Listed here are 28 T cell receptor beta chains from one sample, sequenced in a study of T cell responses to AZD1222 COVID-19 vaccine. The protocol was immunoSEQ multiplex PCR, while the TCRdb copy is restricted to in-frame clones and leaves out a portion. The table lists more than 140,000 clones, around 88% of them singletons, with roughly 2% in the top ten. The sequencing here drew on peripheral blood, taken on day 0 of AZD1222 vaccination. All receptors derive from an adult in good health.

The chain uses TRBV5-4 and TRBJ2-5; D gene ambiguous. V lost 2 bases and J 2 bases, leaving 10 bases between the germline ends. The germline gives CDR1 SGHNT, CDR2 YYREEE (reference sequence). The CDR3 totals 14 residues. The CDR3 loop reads CASSFPGPQETQYF. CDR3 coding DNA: TGTGCCAGCAGCTTTCCCGGGCCTCAAGAGACCCAGTACTTC.

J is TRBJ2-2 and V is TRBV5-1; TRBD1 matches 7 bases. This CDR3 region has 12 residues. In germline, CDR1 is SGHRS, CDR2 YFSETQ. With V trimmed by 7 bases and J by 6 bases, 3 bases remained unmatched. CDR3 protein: CASRTGSGELFF. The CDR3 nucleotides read TGCGCCAGCCGGACAGGTTCCGGGGAGCTGTTTTTT.

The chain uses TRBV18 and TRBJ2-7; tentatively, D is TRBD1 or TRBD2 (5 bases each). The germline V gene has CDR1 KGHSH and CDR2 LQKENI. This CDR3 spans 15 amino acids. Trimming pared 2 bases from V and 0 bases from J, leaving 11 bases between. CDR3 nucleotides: TGTGCCAGCTCACCATCGTCGGGGACCTCCTACGAGCAGTACTTC. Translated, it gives CASSPSSGTSYEQYF.

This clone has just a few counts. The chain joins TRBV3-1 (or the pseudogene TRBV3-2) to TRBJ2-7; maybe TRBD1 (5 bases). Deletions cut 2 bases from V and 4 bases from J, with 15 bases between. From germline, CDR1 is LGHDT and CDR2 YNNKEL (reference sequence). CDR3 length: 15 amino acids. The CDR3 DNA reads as TGTGCCAGCAGCCAATACCCAGGGTATGCATACGAGCAGTACTTC. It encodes CASSQYPGYAYEQYF.

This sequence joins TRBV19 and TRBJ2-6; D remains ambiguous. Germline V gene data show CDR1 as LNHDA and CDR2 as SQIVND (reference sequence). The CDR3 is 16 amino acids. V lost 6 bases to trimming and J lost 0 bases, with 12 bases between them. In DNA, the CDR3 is TGTGCCAGTAGGACCGATTATGGCTCTGGGGCCAACGTCCTGACTTTC. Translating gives CASRTDYGSGANVLTF. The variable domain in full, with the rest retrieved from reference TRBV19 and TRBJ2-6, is DGGITQSPKYLFRKEGQNVTLSCEQNLNHDAMYWYRQDPGQGLRLIYYSQIVNDFQKGDIAEGYSVSREKKESFPLTVTSAQKNPTAFYLCASRTDYGSGANVLTFGAGSRLTVL.

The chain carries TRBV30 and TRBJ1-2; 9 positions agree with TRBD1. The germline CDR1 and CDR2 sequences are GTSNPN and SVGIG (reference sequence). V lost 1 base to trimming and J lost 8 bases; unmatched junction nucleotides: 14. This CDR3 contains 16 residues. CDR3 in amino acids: CAWSAIDRGYREGYTF. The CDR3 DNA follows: TGTGCCTGGAGTGCAATCGACAGGGGGTACCGGGAGGGCTACACCTTC. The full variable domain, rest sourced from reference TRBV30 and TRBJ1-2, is SQTIHQWPATLVQPVGSPLSLECTVEGTSNPNLYWYRQAAGRGLQLLFYSVGIGQISSEVPQNLSASRPQDRQFILSSKKLLLSDSGFYLCAWSAIDRGYREGYTFGSGTRLTVV.

In DNA form, the CDR3 reads TGTGCCAGCAGTTTATCCCCCGGGACAGGGGTATACGAGCAGTACTTC. Encoded protein: CASSLSPGTGVYEQYF. The V gene is TRBV27, the J gene TRBJ2-7; 10 bases map to TRBD1. J was trimmed by 4 bases and V by 0 bases; bases with no gene match: 6. The CDR3 consists of 16 residues. Germline V lookup: CDR1 MNHEY, CDR2 SMNVEV (reference sequence).

CDR3 sequence (DNA): TGTGCCAGCACCCCCGGAGCGGTAGTGGGGGAGCAGTACTTC. Its translation is CASTPGAVVGEQYF. V is TRBV7-8 and J is TRBJ2-7; D is perhaps TRBD2 (5 bases). Germline V CDR1 and CDR2: SGHVS, FQNEAQ. Trimming cost V 7 bases and J 7 bases, with 20 bases left between them. There are 14 residues in the CDR3.

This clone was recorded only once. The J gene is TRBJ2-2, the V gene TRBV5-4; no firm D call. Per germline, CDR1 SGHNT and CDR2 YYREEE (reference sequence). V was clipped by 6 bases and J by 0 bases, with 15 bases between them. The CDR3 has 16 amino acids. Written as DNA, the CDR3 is TGTGCCAGCACCTCTTCGAGCACCGCGAACACCGGGGAGCTGTTTTTT. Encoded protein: CASTSSSTANTGELFF.

The CDR3 nucleotides read TGCGCCAGCAGCCAAACGACAGGGGGCCGGCCCCAGCATTTT. The encoded protein is CASSQTTGGRPQHF. The chain couples TRBV4-3 to TRBJ1-5, with 10 bases aligning to TRBD1. The CDR3 length is 14 residues. CDR1 is LGHNA and CDR2 is YSLEER in the germline V gene. V shed 2 bases, J shed 9 bases, and the junction held 4 bases outside the gene matches.

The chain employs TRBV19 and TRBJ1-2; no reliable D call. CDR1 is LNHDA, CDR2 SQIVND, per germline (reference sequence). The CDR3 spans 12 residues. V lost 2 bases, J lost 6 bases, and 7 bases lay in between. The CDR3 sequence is CASSIYGNGYTF. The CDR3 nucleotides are TGTGCCAGTAGTATATATGGGAATGGCTACACCTTC.

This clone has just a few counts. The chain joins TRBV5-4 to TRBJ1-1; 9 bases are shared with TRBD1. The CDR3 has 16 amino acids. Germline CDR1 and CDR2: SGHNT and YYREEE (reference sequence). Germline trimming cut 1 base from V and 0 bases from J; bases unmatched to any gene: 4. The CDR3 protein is CASSLPGQGLNTEAFF. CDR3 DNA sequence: TGTGCCAGCAGCTTGCCCGGACAGGGGTTGAACACTGAAGCTTTCTTT.

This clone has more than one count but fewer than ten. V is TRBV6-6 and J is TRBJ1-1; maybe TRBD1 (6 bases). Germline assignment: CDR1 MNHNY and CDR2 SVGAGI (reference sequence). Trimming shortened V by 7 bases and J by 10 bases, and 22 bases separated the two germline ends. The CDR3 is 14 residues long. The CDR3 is CASTDDRHSRRAFF. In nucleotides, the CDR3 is TGTGCCAGCACCGACGACAGGCACTCGAGGAGAGCTTTCTTT.

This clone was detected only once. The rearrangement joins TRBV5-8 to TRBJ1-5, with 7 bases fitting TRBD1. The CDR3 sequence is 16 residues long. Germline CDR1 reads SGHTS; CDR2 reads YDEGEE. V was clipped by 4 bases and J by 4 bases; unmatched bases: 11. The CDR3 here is CASSPETGRSNQPQHF. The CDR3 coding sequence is TGTGCCAGCAGCCCCGAGACAGGGAGGAGTAATCAGCCCCAGCATTTT.

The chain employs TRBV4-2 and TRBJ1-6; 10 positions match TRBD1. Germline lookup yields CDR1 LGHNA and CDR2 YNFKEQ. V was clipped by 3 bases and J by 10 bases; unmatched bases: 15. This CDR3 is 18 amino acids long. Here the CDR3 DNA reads TGTGCCAGCAGCCAGGAAGCCCTTTCCGGGACAGGGGTCTCACCCCTCCACTTT. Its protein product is CASSQEALSGTGVSPLHF.

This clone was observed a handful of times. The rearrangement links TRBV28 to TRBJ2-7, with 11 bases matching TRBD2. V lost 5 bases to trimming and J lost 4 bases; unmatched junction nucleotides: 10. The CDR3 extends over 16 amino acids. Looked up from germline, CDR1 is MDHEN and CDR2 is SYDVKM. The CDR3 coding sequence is TGTGCCAGCAGTCCGCGAACTAGCGGGAGAAAGTACGAGCAGTACTTC. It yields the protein CASSPRTSGRKYEQYF.

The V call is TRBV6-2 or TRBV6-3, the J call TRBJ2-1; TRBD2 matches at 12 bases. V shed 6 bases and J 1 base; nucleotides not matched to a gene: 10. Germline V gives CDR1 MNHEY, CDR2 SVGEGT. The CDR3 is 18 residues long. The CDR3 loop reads CASSDRLAGARSYNEQFF. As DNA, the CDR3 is TGTGCCAGCAGCGATAGACTAGCGGGAGCTCGGTCCTACAATGAGCAGTTCTTC.

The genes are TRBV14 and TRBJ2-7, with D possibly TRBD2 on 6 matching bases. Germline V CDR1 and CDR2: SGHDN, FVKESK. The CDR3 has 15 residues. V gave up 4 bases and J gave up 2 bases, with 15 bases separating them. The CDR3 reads CASSRGVGTTYEQYF. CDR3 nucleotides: TGTGCCAGCAGCCGGGGGGTAGGCACCACCTACGAGCAGTACTTC. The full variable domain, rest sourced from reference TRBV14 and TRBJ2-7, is EAGVTQFPSHSVIEKGQTVTLRCDPISGHDNLYWYRRVMGKEIKFLLHFVKESKQDESGMPNNRFLAERTGGTYSTLKVQPAELEDSGVYFCASSRGVGTTYEQYFGPGTRLTVT.

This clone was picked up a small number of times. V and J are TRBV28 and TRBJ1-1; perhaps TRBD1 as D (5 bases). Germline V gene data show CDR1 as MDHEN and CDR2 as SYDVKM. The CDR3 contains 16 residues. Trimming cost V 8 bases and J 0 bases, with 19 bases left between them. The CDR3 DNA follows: TGTGCCAGCCAAAGGCGGGGCGGCAGCATGAACACTGAAGCTTTCTTT. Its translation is CASQRRGGSMNTEAFF.

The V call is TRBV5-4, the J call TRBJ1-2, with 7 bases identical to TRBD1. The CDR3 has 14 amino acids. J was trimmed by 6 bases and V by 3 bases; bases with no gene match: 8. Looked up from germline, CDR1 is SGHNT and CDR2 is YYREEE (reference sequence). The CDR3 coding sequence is TGTGCCAGCAGCTATAACAGGGGCGTAAATGGCTACACCTTC. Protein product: CASSYNRGVNGYTF.

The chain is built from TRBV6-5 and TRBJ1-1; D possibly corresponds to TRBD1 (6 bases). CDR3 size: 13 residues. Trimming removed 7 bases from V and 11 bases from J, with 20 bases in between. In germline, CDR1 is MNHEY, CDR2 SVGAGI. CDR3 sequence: CASTKTGTPTAFF. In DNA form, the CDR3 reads TGTGCCAGCACCAAAACCGGGACACCGACCGCTTTCTTT.

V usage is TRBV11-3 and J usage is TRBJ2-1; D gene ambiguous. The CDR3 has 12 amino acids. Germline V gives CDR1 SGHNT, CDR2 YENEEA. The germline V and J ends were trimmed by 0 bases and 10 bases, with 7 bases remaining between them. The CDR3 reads CASSLDRREQFF. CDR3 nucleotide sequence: TGTGCCAGCAGCTTAGATAGGCGCGAGCAGTTCTTC. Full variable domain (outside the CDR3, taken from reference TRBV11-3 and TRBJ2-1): EAGVVQSPRYKIIEKKQPVAFWCNPISGHNTLYWYLQNLGQGPELLIRYENEEAVDDSQLPKDRFSAERLKGVDSTLKIQPAELGDSAVYLCASSLDRREQFFGPGTRLTVL.

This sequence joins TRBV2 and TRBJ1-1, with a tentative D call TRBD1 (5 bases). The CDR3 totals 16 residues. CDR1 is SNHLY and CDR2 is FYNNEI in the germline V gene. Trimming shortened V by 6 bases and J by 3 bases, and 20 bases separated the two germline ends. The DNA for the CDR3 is TGTGCCAGCAGAGTAAGCCTGAGCAGGGCGGACACTGAAGCTTTCTTT. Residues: CASRVSLSRADTEAFF.

This chain's CDR3 is CASSDNGRGADTQYF. CDR3 bases: TGTGCCAGCAGTGACAACGGGAGAGGTGCAGATACGCAGTATTTT. The chain uses TRBV6-4 and TRBJ2-3; weak D call: TRBD2 (6 bases). The germline CDR1 and CDR2 sequences are MRHNA and SNTAGT. The CDR3 extends over 15 amino acids. V was pared by 2 bases and J by 4 bases, with 13 bases between.

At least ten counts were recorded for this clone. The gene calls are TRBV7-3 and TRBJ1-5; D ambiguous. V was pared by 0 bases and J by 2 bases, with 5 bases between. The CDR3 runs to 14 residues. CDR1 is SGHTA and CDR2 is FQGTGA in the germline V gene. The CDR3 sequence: CASSLTGGNQPQHF. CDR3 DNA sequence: TGTGCCAGCAGCTTAACAGGCGGCAATCAGCCCCAGCATTTT.

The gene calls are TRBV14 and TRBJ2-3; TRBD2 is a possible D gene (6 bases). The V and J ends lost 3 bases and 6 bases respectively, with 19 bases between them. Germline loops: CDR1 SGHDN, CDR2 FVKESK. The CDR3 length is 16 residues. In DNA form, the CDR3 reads TGTGCCAGCAGCCAGCGGATCCTCCGAGGAGGGGATACGCAGTATTTT. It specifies CASSQRILRGGDTQYF.

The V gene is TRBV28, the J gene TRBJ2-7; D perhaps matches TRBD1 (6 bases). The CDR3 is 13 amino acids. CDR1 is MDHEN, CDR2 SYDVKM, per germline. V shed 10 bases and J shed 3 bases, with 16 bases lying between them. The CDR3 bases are TGTGCCACCTCGGGGACACCAATCTACGAGCAGTACTTC. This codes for CATSGTPIYEQYF.

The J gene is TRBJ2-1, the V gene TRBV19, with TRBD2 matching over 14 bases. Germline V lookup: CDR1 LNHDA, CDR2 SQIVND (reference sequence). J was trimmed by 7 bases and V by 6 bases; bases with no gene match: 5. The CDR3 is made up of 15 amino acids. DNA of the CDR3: TGTGCCAGTAGACACGGGACTAGCGGGAGTAATGAGCAGTTCTTC. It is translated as CASRHGTSGSNEQFF.